One sample yielded the 32 T cell receptor beta chains listed below, sequenced in a study of T cells in Graves' hyperthyroidism and ophthalmopathy. Amplified TCR beta CDR3 regions derived from RNA transcripts. An initial round of RT-PCR targeting the TCR CDR3 relied on the HTBI primer set. TCRdb ran MiXCR on the multiplex PCR reads and lists one entry per CDR3 protein. The sample shows some 690,000 distinct CDR3 sequences, roughly a sixth of them seen only once. The specimen sequenced was blood. These receptors all stem from a man over 45 with Graves' hyperthyroidism.

CDR3 amino acids: CASSQQPGGSEQYF. Written as DNA, the CDR3 is TGCGCCAGCAGCCAACAACCGGGGGGGTCCGAGCAGTACTTC. The genes are TRBV4-1 and TRBJ2-7; TRBD2 agrees at 8 bases. Germline assignment: CDR1 MGHRA and CDR2 YSYEKL. J was trimmed by 6 bases and V by 2 bases; bases with no gene match: 6. The CDR3 spans 14 residues.

This clonotype was observed at least ten times. This sequence joins TRBV7-3 and TRBJ2-3; TRBD1 matches at 9 bases. Trimming removed 2 bases from V and 8 bases from J; junction bases left unmatched: 8. The CDR3 is made up of 15 amino acids. Germline lookup yields CDR1 SGHTA and CDR2 FQGTGA. The CDR3 DNA reads as TGTGCCAGCAGCTTACCGGGACAGGGTACTGGTACGCAGTATTTT. Encoded protein: CASSLPGQGTGTQYF.

The sample holds many counts of this clonotype. The chain has TRBV20-1 and TRBJ1-6, with D possibly being TRBD1 (5 bases). This CDR3 contains 12 residues. Germline V gene lookup returns CDR1 DFQATT and CDR2 SNEGSKA (reference sequence). V was clipped by 5 bases and J by 10 bases, with 12 bases between them. CDR3 in amino acids: CSAAPRGSPLHF. The CDR3 bases are TGCAGTGCTGCCCCTAGGGGCTCACCCCTCCACTTT.

This clonotype was picked up many times. The genes are TRBV11-2 and TRBJ2-3; D not resolved. Germline V gene data show CDR1 as SGHAT and CDR2 as FQNNGV. Between the trimmed V and J ends, which lost 4 bases and 3 bases, there was a span of 8 bases. The CDR3 is 13 amino acids. The CDR3 loop is CASSSLGTDTQYF. The CDR3, as DNA: TGTGCCAGCAGCTCCTTAGGGACAGATACGCAGTATTTT.

CDR3 sequence (DNA): TGCAGTGCGCGAGCCCTTTCGAACACTGAAGCTTTCTTT. This gives the protein CSARALSNTEAFF. V is TRBV20-1 and J is TRBJ1-1; D not resolved. Germline values: CDR1 DFQATT, CDR2 SNEGSKA (reference sequence). This CDR3 is 13 amino acids long. V was trimmed by 6 bases and J by 1 base, leaving 12 bases between them.

This clonotype was picked up many times. The chain carries TRBV7-3 and TRBJ2-1; TRBD2 aligns across 14 bases. This CDR3 comprises 16 residues. Trimming removed 4 bases from V and 10 bases from J; junction bases left unmatched: 9. Germline V gene lookup returns CDR1 SGHTA and CDR2 FQGTGA. In DNA, the CDR3 is TGTGCCAGCAGCTCCTCGGGACTAGCGGGAGTAGGCGAGCAGTTCTTC. It codes for CASSSSGLAGVGEQFF. The whole variable domain, remainder taken from reference TRBV7-3 and TRBJ2-1, is GAGVSQTPSNKVTEKGKYVELRCDPISGHTALYWYRQSLGQGPEFLIYFQGTGAADDSGLPNDRFFAVRPEGSVSTLKIQRTERGDSAVYLCASSSSGLAGVGEQFFGPGTRLTVL.

This clonotype was detected ten times or more. The chain carries TRBV15 and TRBJ2-3, with 11 bases that match TRBD2. Germline V lookup: CDR1 LNHNV, CDR2 YYDKDF (reference sequence). V lost 1 base to trimming and J lost 3 bases; unmatched junction nucleotides: 9. The CDR3 covers 18 residues. The CDR3 region has the DNA TGTGCCACCAGCAGAGCAACTAGCGGGAGAGGGGGGACAGATACGCAGTATTTT. Encoded protein: CATSRATSGRGGTDTQYF.

The sample holds many counts of this clonotype. The V and J genes are TRBV6-1 and TRBJ2-7; 10 bases align to TRBD1. This CDR3 is 15 amino acids long. The trim removed 5 bases at V and 2 bases at J, leaving 6 bases unmatched. Per germline, CDR1 MNHNS and CDR2 SASEGT. DNA for the CDR3: TGTGCCAGCAGTCGGGGGGGACAGGGGACCTACGAGCAGTACTTC. It yields the protein CASSRGGQGTYEQYF.

This clonotype was seen only a few times. The V and J genes are TRBV20-1 and TRBJ2-1, with 9 bases lining up with TRBD2. Germline V CDR1 and CDR2: DFQATT, SNEGSKA (reference sequence). The CDR3 runs 16 residues. V trimming: 3 bases; J trimming: 3 bases; junction bases outside the gene matches: 9. The CDR3 loop is CSARIRREGLYNEQFF. The CDR3 bases are TGCAGTGCTAGGATAAGGCGGGAGGGCCTCTACAATGAGCAGTTCTTC.

This chain joins TRBV19 and TRBJ1-2; D gene unclear. Trimming took off 7 bases at V and 7 bases at J, with 13 bases between the two ends. Per the germline V gene, CDR1 is LNHDA and CDR2 is SQIVND (reference sequence). CDR3 size: 12 residues. The CDR3 DNA sequence: TGTGCCAGTACCCTCCGGGAGGGTGGCTACACCTTC. Its translation: CASTLREGGYTF.

This clonotype was observed at least ten times. The chain combines TRBV27 with TRBJ2-3; either TRBD1 or TRBD2 may supply D (5 bases each). CDR1 is MNHEY, CDR2 SMNVEV, per germline (reference sequence). CDR3 size: 15 residues. With 0 bases removed from V and 6 bases from J, the gap between germline ends came to 13 bases. The CDR3 DNA is TGTGCCAGCAGTTTATCGGGGGACGTAACGGATACGCAGTATTTT. The encoded protein is CASSLSGDVTDTQYF.

This clonotype has at least ten counts. The gene calls are TRBV12-3 or TRBV12-4 and TRBJ2-7; the D gene could be TRBD1 or TRBD2 (5 bases each). This CDR3 spans 17 amino acids. The V end was cut by 4 bases, the J end by 5 bases, with 24 bases between. DNA for the CDR3: TGTGCCAGCAGTTCCGGATCCGGGACCCACCTCCTCAACGAGCAGTACTTC. Translation gives CASSSGSGTHLLNEQYF.

Only a few counts were recorded for this clonotype. This chain joins TRBV12-3 or TRBV12-4 and TRBJ2-1, with 7 bases identical to TRBD2. With V trimmed by 6 bases and J by 0 bases, 5 bases remained unmatched. The CDR3 has 15 residues. This CDR3 is CASRVGGSSYNEQFF. CDR3 in DNA: TGTGCCAGCAGGGTCGGCGGGAGCTCCTACAATGAGCAGTTCTTC.

The rearrangement joins TRBV19 to TRBJ2-2; 9 bases are a match to TRBD2. Germline CDR1 reads LNHDA; CDR2 reads SQIVND (reference sequence). The CDR3 is 19 amino acids. The V segment lost 7 bases and the J segment 6 bases; nucleotides outside the gene matches: 21. Here the CDR3 reads CASTANPLIAGAPPGELFF. The CDR3 DNA is TGTGCCAGTACCGCTAATCCCCTCATAGCGGGAGCCCCCCCCGGGGAGCTGTTTTTT.

The chain employs TRBV20-1 and TRBJ2-7, with D possibly matching TRBD1 (5 bases). V was pared by 1 base and J by 0 bases, with 16 bases between. Germline V gives CDR1 DFQATT, CDR2 SNEGSKA (reference sequence). This CDR3 has 16 residues. In nucleotides, the CDR3 is TGCAGTGCTAGAGTCGCGACCAGGGTAAGCTCCTACGAGCAGTACTTC. Encoded protein: CSARVATRVSSYEQYF.

In its sample, this clonotype was seen many times. The rearrangement links TRBV6-5 to TRBJ1-1; the D gene is possibly TRBD1 (5 bases). The CDR3 sequence is 15 residues long. Germline V gene data show CDR1 as MNHEY and CDR2 as SVGAGI. V lost 0 bases and J 6 bases, leaving 14 bases between the germline ends. CDR3 residues: CASSYSQAGGAEAFF. CDR3 nucleotides: TGTGCCAGCAGTTACTCTCAGGCCGGAGGGGCTGAAGCTTTCTTT.

This clonotype was observed a few times. The rearrangement links TRBV12-3 or TRBV12-4 to TRBJ2-3; D is perhaps TRBD1 (5 bases). This CDR3 is 15 amino acids long. Trimming removed 3 bases from V and 2 bases from J, with 12 bases in between. The CDR3 protein is CASSFPRANTDTQYF. The CDR3 DNA reads as TGTGCCAGCAGTTTCCCCAGGGCCAACACAGATACGCAGTATTTT.

V gene TRBV12-3 or TRBV12-4 combines with J gene TRBJ2-1; the match to TRBD1 covers 7 bases. The CDR3 covers 16 residues. With 3 bases clipped from V and 4 bases from J, the junction kept 9 bases outside the gene matches. The DNA for the CDR3 is TGTGCCAGCAGTTTGCCTCGGGACAGTATATACAATGAGCAGTTCTTC. It translates to CASSLPRDSIYNEQFF.

This clonotype turned up a few times. V is TRBV5-5 and J is TRBJ1-2; perhaps TRBD1 as D (5 bases). CDR1 SGHKS and CDR2 YYEKEE come from the germline V gene (reference sequence). V shed 5 bases and J shed 8 bases, with 19 bases lying between them. This CDR3 comprises 14 residues. The DNA of the CDR3 is TGTGCCAGCAGACGTTCCGGGACCTACGGGGGCTACACCTTC. Protein: CASRRSGTYGGYTF.

This chain joins TRBV5-1 and TRBJ1-1; no firm D call. Germline lookup yields CDR1 SGHRS and CDR2 YFSETQ. The CDR3 extends over 13 amino acids. V shed 1 base and J shed 3 bases, with 7 bases lying between them. In DNA form, the CDR3 reads TGCGCCAGCAGCTTGTACGGGTACACTGAAGCTTTCTTT. Translated, it gives CASSLYGYTEAFF.

This chain links TRBV6-5 with TRBJ2-7; 7 bases agree with TRBD2. V trimming: 2 bases; J trimming: 3 bases; junction bases outside the gene matches: 7. The length of the CDR3 is 15 residues. Looked up from germline, CDR1 is MNHEY and CDR2 is SVGAGI. CDR3 DNA sequence: TGTGCCAGCAGTTACGGAGGCGGGAGCGACTACGAGCAGTACTTC. It is translated as CASSYGGGSDYEQYF.

The sample holds many counts of this clonotype. The chain links TRBV5-1 to TRBJ2-1; D gene unclear. CDR1 SGHRS and CDR2 YFSETQ come from the germline V gene. V lost 2 bases and J lost 0, with 9 bases in between. CDR3 length: 15 residues. In DNA, the CDR3 is TGCGCCAGCAGCTTTGACGAAGCCTCCTACAATGAGCAGTTCTTC. It specifies CASSFDEASYNEQFF. Variable domain in full (rest from reference TRBV5-1 and TRBJ2-1): KAGVTQTPRYLIKTRGQQVTLSCSPISGHRSVSWYQQTPGQGLQFLFEYFSETQRNKGNFPGRFSGRQFSNSRSEMNVSTLELGDSALYLCASSFDEASYNEQFFGPGTRLTVL.

In regard to this clonotype: A much larger clone differs by one base, so this may be a read error. This chain connects TRBV28 to TRBJ2-7; the match to TRBD2 covers 7 bases. The CDR3 contains 13 residues. V lost 3 bases, J lost 9 bases, and 8 bases stayed unmatched. Per the germline V gene, CDR1 is MDHEN and CDR2 is SYDVKM. CDR3 DNA: TGTGCCAGCAGTTTTCTAGTGGGAGGGCTGCAGTACTTC. It codes for CASSFLVGGLQYF. Full variable domain (rest looked up from reference TRBV28 and TRBJ2-7): DVKVTQSSRYLVKRTGEKVFLECVQDMDHENMFWYRQDPGLGLRLIYFSYDVKMKEKGDIPEGYSVSREKKERFSLILESASTNQTSMYLCASSFLVGGLQYFGPGTRLTVT.

This sequence joins TRBV19 and TRBJ2-2; D remains ambiguous. The CDR3 runs to 16 residues. Trimming removed 3 bases at V and 2 bases at J, with 13 bases between. Looked up from germline, CDR1 is LNHDA and CDR2 is SQIVND (reference sequence). CDR3 loop: CASSILQTVNTGELFF. Written as DNA, the CDR3 is TGTGCCAGTAGTATCCTGCAGACCGTAAACACCGGGGAGCTGTTTTTT.

The chain carries TRBV10-2 and TRBJ2-4, with 9 bases matching TRBD1. V dropped 3 bases and J dropped 8; count of bases not matched to a gene: 2. The CDR3 is made up of 13 amino acids. The germline gives CDR1 WSHSY, CDR2 SAAADI. CDR3 amino acids: CASSEQGADIQYF. CDR3 bases: TGCGCCAGCAGTGAACAGGGGGCTGACATTCAGTACTTC.

The chain recombines TRBV19 with TRBJ2-7; 8 bases map to TRBD1. The germline gives CDR1 LNHDA, CDR2 SQIVND (reference sequence). This CDR3 contains 14 residues. V gave up 5 bases and J gave up 6 bases; unmatched junction bases: 9. The CDR3 nucleotides are TGTGCCAGTAGTCAGTCGACAGGGGCTGGCGAGCAGTACTTC. It is translated as CASSQSTGAGEQYF.

The sample holds a few counts of this clonotype. The chain couples TRBV5-5 to TRBJ1-2, with D unclear. This CDR3 has 13 amino acids. In germline, CDR1 is SGHKS, CDR2 YYEKEE (reference sequence). Trimming stripped 5 bases from V and 6 bases from J, with 14 bases between. CDR3 loop: CASSWEIYDGYTF. CDR3 in DNA: TGTGCCAGCAGTTGGGAGATCTATGATGGCTACACCTTC.

Ten or more counts support this clonotype. The chain recombines TRBV20-1 with TRBJ2-3; 8 bases agree with TRBD2. Trimming at V came to 7 bases and at J to 2 bases, leaving 8 bases not matched to a gene. The CDR3 consists of 14 residues. Germline V CDR1 and CDR2: DFQATT, SNEGSKA (reference sequence). This CDR3 reads CSVPTSGPTDTQYF. Here the CDR3 DNA reads TGCAGTGTCCCCACTAGCGGCCCCACAGATACGCAGTATTTT.

There are many counts of this clonotype. The rearrangement uses TRBV12-3 or TRBV12-4 and TRBJ2-3; 11 nucleotides line up with TRBD2. The CDR3 extends over 16 amino acids. V trimming: 6 bases; J trimming: 5 bases; junction bases outside the gene matches: 10. CDR3 nucleotide sequence: TGTGCCAGCAGAGGAATAGCGGGAGGGCCAATAGATACGCAGTATTTT. Protein product: CASRGIAGGPIDTQYF.

This clonotype was seen repeatedly, ten times or more. V is TRBV7-2 and J is TRBJ1-5; possible D gene TRBD1, 6 bases. The CDR3 extends over 16 amino acids. The germline gives CDR1 SGHTA, CDR2 FQGNSA. V dropped 3 bases and J dropped 3 bases, with 15 bases sitting between them. In DNA, the CDR3 is TGTGCCAGCAGCTTCACCGGGACAATAGTCAATCAGCCCCAGCATTTT. It specifies CASSFTGTIVNQPQHF.

The V call is TRBV9, the J call TRBJ1-5, with 7 bases identical to TRBD1. The V segment lost 0 bases and the J segment 5 bases; nucleotides outside the gene matches: 5. Looked up from germline, CDR1 is SGDLS and CDR2 is YYNGEE. The CDR3 spans 15 residues. CDR3 sequence reads: CASSVGGDRYQPQHF. The CDR3 coding sequence is TGTGCCAGCAGCGTAGGAGGGGACAGATATCAGCCCCAGCATTTT. Variable domain in full (rest from reference TRBV9 and TRBJ1-5): DSGVTQTPKHLITATGQRVTLRCSPRSGDLSVYWYQQSLDQGLQFLIQYYNGEERAKGNILERFSAQQFPDLHSELNLSSLELGDSALYFCASSVGGDRYQPQHFGDGTRLSIL.

This clonotype was seen more than once but under ten times. This CDR3 is CASSFSRYRTDTQYF. The DNA of the CDR3 is TGTGCCAGCAGCTTTTCCAGGTACCGCACAGATACGCAGTATTTT. The gene calls are TRBV5-4 and TRBJ2-3; D is unclear. V lost 2 bases to trimming and J lost 1 base, with 11 bases between them. Germline CDR1 and CDR2: SGHNT and YYREEE (reference sequence). The CDR3 length is 15 residues.